This TCR beta chain was profiled in a study of blood T cell repertoires in COVID-19. This CDR3 has 17 amino acids. Germline V gene data show CDR1 as GTSNPN and CDR2 as SVGIG (reference sequence). V lost 1 base to trimming and J lost 4 bases, with 20 bases between them. Sequenced by immunoSEQ multiplex PCR; TCRdb stores in-frame clones only, minus some. The repertoire includes around 72,000 clones, around 78% of them detected once, and over 15% sits in the top ten. The sequencing input was peripheral blood. The rearrangement uses TRBV30 and TRBJ1-5, with a tentative D call TRBD1 (5 bases). The clonotype comes from a woman older than 75 with acute or convalescent COVID-19. CDR3 nucleotides: TGTGCCTGGAGTGCAGGGACTTCTCGGAGAGGAAATCAGCCCCAGCATTTT. Its translation: CAWSAGTSRRGNQPQHF.